The clone carrying this T cell receptor beta chain was picked up one time. What it recognizes is unknown. Reverse transcription of roughly 0.45 to 1 ug RNA used random hexamers. Multiplex immunoSEQ PCR targeted 54 Vbeta and 13 Jbeta TCR beta segments. One entry per CDR3 protein, called by TCRdb with MiXCR from the immunoSEQ multiplex PCR reads. The sample carries about 120,000 distinct CDR3 sequences, approximately 94% recorded once. CD8+ and CD4+ T cells taken from blood had their TCR beta sequenced. Purification of the CD8+ and CD4+ T cells relied on negative isolation, and TEMRA cells underwent FACS enrichment. These data come from a study of CD8 T cells in Susac syndrome. Notes on the study in general: Regarding the TCR sequencing and HLA analysis, the study admitted that a relatively small number of individuals were involved.

V lost 0 bases, J lost 1 base, and 10 bases lay in between. From germline, CDR1 is SGHRS and CDR2 YFSETQ. This CDR3 is built from 15 residues. Sequenced sample: CD4+ T cells from PBMCs. The receptor's source is a human donor with multiple sclerosis. The chain employs TRBV5-1 and TRBJ1-1, with D possibly matching TRBD1 (6 bases). CDR3 residues: CASSLEQGRNTEAFF. The CDR3 DNA reads as TGCGCCAGCAGCTTGGAGCAGGGGCGGAACACTGAAGCTTTCTTT.